This TCR beta chain was sequenced during a study of OX40 agonist ivuxolimab in advanced cancers. Profiling relied on immunoSEQ multiplex PCR, and the TCRdb table lists in-frame clones only, not all of them. The top ten hold around 0.88% of the sample, which has under 100,000 clones, around 78% seen once. Samples of blood were obtained at baseline, on cycle 4 day 1, and on cycle 7 day 1. The sample consisted of CD4+ or CD8+ T cells sorted from blood, taken in a trial of the OX40 agonist ivuxolimab. This receptor was identified in an adult with an advanced solid tumor such as melanoma, head and neck, liver or kidney cancer.

The CDR3 nucleotides are TGTGCCAGCAGCCCTCGACAGGGGGCGAACACTGAAGCTTTCTTT. The encoded protein is CASSPRQGANTEAFF. The rearrangement joins TRBV7-2 to TRBJ1-1, with 10 bases matching TRBD1. The CDR3 has 15 amino acids. The V and J ends lost 5 bases and 1 base, in that order; junction bases with no gene match: 4. Germline lookup yields CDR1 SGHTA and CDR2 FQGNSA.